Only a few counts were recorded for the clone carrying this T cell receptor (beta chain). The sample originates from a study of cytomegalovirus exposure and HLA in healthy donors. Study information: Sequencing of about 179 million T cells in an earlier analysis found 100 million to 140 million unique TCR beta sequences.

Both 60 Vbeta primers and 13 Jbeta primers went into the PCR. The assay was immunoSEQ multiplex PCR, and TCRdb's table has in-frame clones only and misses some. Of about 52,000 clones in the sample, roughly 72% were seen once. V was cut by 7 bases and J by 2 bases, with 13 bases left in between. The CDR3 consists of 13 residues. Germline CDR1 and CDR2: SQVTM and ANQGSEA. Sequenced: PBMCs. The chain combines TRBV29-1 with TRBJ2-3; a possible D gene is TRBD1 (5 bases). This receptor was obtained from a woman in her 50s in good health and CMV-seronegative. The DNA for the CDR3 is TGCAGCGCCCTAAGGGGCTTCACAGATACGCAGTATTTT. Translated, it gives CSALRGFTDTQYF.